A selection of T cell receptor beta chains follows, all from one sample in a study of shared clonotypes between healthy human individuals. TCRdb's table, derived via immunoSEQ multiplex PCR, lists solely in-frame clones and lacks some. This table has 750,000 to 1,000,000 clones, 90% to 95% appearing once. Sample: naive CD8+ T cells sorted from blood. These receptors were taken from a man younger than 45 in good health. Each CDR3 is given with its conserved first and last residue. D genes are given only for firm matches. The listing skips clone size in some rows; elsewhere it reads once, few, many or a size class.

J,V,size,D,CDR3,DNA
TRBJ1-4,TRBV7-9,NA,TRBD1,CASSSRGTGLEKLFF,TGTGCCAGCAGCTCACGCGGGACAGGGCTTGAAAAACTGTTTTTT
TRBJ2-7,TRBV2,NA,NA,CASTDRPYEQYF,TGTGCCAGCACCGACCGCCCCTACGAGCAGTACTTC
TRBJ2-2,TRBV9,NA,NA,CASSPWVGTGTGELFF,TGTGCCAGCAGCCCCTGGGTGGGGACCGGTACCGGGGAGCTGTTTTTT
TRBJ2-7,TRBV29-1,NA,NA,CSVEDLLSEQYF,TGCAGCGTTGAAGATCTTCTTAGCGAGCAGTACTTC
TRBJ2-2,TRBV9,few,TRBD1,CASSLDRTGELFF,TGTGCCAGCAGCTTGGACAGGACCGGGGAGCTGTTTTTT
TRBJ2-5,TRBV29-1,NA,TRBD1,CSVEDLGDRDLQETQYF,TGCAGCGTTGAAGATCTAGGGGACAGGGACCTCCAAGAGACCCAGTACTTC
TRBJ2-2,TRBV5-1,NA,NA,CASSRTDNTGELFF,TGCGCCAGCAGCCGGACGGACAACACCGGGGAGCTGTTTTTT
TRBJ2-5,TRBV6-5,NA,TRBD2,CASSPTSGKGETQYF,TGTGCCAGCAGCCCTACTAGCGGGAAAGGCGAGACCCAGTACTTC
TRBJ1-4,TRBV27,once,NA,CASRTQGVGEKLFF,TGTGCCAGCAGGACACAGGGCGTAGGGGAAAAACTGTTTTTT
TRBJ1-5,TRBV6-1,NA,NA,CASSEIRGSNQPQHF,TGTGCCAGCAGTGAAATCCGGGGATCCAATCAGCCCCAGCATTTT
TRBJ2-7,TRBV2,once,NA,CASSLGFEQYF,TGTGCCAGCTCCCTAGGTTTCGAGCAGTACTTC
TRBJ2-3,TRBV5-6,NA,NA,CASSLGGTTQYF,TGTGCCAGCAGCTTAGGAGGGACTACGCAGTATTTT
TRBJ2-1,TRBV5-6,NA,TRBD2,CASRGLAEPLGYNEQFF,TGTGCCAGCCGCGGACTAGCGGAACCCCTGGGGTACAATGAGCAGTTCTTC
TRBJ2-1,TRBV7-2,NA,TRBD2,CASSLMVAGEYEQFF,TGTGCCAGCAGCTTAATGGTAGCGGGAGAATATGAGCAGTTCTTC
TRBJ1-1,TRBV13,NA,TRBD1,CASSWPRTGVTEAFF,TGTGCCAGCAGCTGGCCCCGGACAGGGGTCACTGAAGCTTTCTTT
TRBJ2-5,TRBV11-1,NA,NA,CASSHLHNGDNEGETQYF,TGTGCCAGCAGCCATTTGCATAACGGGGACAACGAGGGAGAGACCCAGTACTTC
TRBJ2-1,TRBV2,NA,NA,CASRGNEQFF,TGTGCCAGCCGAGGGAATGAGCAGTTCTTC
TRBJ2-5,TRBV19,NA,NA,CASSRARKLETQYF,TGTGCCAGTAGTCGAGCCAGGAAACTCGAGACCCAGTACTTC